This TCR beta chain was identified in a study of T cells in Graves' hyperthyroidism and ophthalmopathy. Per germline, CDR1 SGHNT and CDR2 YYREEE (reference sequence). V lost 4 bases and J lost 0; bases outside the gene matches: 10. The CDR3 loop spans 19 amino acids. Amplified TCR beta CDR3 regions came from RNA transcripts. The TCR CDR3 was amplified in a first-round RT-PCR using the HTBI primer set. TCRdb itself ran the multiplex PCR reads through MiXCR, one entry per CDR3 protein. This sample has roughly 570,000 distinct CDR3 sequences; more than 15% occur once, and the top ten carry 7.3%. The V call is TRBV5-4, the J call TRBJ2-1; 13 positions agree with TRBD2. The sequence was obtained from a woman in her 30s with Graves' hyperthyroidism. Sequencing was carried out using blood. CDR3 nucleotides: TGTGCCAGCAGCCCCATCGGACTAGCGGGAGCCCGCTCCTACAATGAGCAGTTCTTC. Translating it yields CASSPIGLAGARSYNEQFF.